Shown below are 4 T cell receptor beta chains from a single sample sequenced in a study of T-cell memory formation after mild COVID-19. TCRdb re-analysed the 5' RACE reads in MiXCR, keeping a single row per CDR3 protein. The sample shows about 140,000 distinct CDR3 sequences, 14% of them seen only once. Sequenced input: PBMCs or a T cell subset sorted from them (not recorded which). These receptors were collected from an adult woman who had mild COVID-19 (a few samples of this study predate the infection). Cell type and time point are not known.

In this sample, this clonotype turned up many times. The V and J genes are TRBV29-1 and TRBJ2-7; possible D gene TRBD2, 6 bases. This CDR3 comprises 12 residues. V was shortened by 8 bases and J by 0 bases, with 11 bases between the two germline ends. CDR1 is SQVTM and CDR2 is ANQGSEA in the germline V gene. This CDR3 is CSTGTDSYEQYF. In nucleotides, the CDR3 is TGCAGCACTGGGACTGACTCCTACGAGCAGTACTTC.

There are a few counts of this clonotype. The chain couples TRBV6-5 to TRBJ2-1, with 8 bases lining up with TRBD1. CDR3 length equals 15 residues. CDR1 and CDR2 (germline): MNHEY, SVGAGI. V dropped 2 bases and J dropped 5; count of bases not matched to a gene: 5. The CDR3 region has the DNA TGTGCCAGCAGTTACGGGACAGGTAGTCACAATGAGCAGTTCTTC. It translates to CASSYGTGSHNEQFF.

This clonotype came up many times. The genes are TRBV2 and TRBJ2-1; tentative D call: TRBD2 (7 bases). Germline CDR1 reads SNHLY; CDR2 reads FYNNEI. V was cut by 2 bases and J by 2 bases, with 13 bases left in between. CDR3 length: 16 amino acids. CDR3 residues: CASSELGGPAYNEQFF. CDR3 bases: TGTGCCAGCAGTGAATTGGGGGGGCCGGCCTACAATGAGCAGTTCTTC.

This sequence joins TRBV29-1 and TRBJ2-3; D is ambiguous. CDR1 and CDR2 (germline): SQVTM, ANQGSEA. There are 15 residues in the CDR3. Between the trimmed V and J ends, which lost 8 bases and 2 bases, there was a span of 20 bases. The CDR3 DNA reads TGCAGCATCCTCGATTCTGAGGTCGACACAGATACGCAGTATTTT. It translates to CSILDSEVDTDTQYF.